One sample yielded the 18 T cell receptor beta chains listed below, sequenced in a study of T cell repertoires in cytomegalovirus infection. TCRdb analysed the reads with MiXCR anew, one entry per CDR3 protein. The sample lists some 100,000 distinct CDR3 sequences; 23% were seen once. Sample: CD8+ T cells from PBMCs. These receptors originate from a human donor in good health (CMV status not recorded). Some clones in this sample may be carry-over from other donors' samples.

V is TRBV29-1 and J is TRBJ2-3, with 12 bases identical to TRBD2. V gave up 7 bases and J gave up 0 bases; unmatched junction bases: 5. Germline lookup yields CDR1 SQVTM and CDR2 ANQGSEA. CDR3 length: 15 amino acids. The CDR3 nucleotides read TGCAGCGCCGGAGGGACTAGCGGGAGCACAGATACGCAGTATTTT. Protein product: CSAGGTSGSTDTQYF.

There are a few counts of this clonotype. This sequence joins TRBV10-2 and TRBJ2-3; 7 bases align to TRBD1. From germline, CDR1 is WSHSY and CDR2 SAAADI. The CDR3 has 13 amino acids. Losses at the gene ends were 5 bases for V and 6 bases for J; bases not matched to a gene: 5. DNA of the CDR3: TGCGCCAGCAGTTTGACCAGGGGGGATACGCAGTATTTT. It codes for CASSLTRGDTQYF.

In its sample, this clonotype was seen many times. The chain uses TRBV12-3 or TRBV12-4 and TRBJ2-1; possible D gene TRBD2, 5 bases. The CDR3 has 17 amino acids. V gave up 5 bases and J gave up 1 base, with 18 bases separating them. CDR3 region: CASSPDLGKRSYNEQFF. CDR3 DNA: TGTGCCAGCAGTCCGGACTTGGGCAAACGGTCCTACAATGAGCAGTTCTTC.

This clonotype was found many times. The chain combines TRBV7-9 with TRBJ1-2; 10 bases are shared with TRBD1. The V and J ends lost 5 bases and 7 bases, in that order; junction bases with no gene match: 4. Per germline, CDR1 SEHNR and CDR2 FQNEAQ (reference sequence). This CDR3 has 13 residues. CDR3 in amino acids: CASSPGTGVGYTF. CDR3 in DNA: TGTGCCAGCAGCCCAGGGACAGGGGTTGGCTACACCTTC.

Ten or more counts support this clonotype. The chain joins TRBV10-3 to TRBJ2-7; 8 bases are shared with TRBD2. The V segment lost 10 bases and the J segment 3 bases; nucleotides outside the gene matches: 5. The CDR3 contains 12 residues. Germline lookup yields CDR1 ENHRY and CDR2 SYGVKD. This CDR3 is CASQGTSYEQYF. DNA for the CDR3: TGTGCCAGTCAAGGGACTAGCTACGAGCAGTACTTC.

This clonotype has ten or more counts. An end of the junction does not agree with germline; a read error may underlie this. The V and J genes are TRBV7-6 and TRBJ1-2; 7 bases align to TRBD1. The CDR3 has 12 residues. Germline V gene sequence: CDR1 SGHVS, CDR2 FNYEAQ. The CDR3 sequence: CASSSSTGTLAF. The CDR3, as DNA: TGTGCCAGCAGCTCCTCGACAGGGACGCTAGCCTTC.

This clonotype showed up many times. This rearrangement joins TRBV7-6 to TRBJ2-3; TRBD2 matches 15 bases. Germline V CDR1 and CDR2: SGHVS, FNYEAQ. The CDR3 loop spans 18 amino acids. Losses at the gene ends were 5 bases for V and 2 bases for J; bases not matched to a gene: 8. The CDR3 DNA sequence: TGTGCCAGCAGCCTTGGACTAGCGGGAGGGCAAGACACAGATACGCAGTATTTT. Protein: CASSLGLAGGQDTDTQYF.

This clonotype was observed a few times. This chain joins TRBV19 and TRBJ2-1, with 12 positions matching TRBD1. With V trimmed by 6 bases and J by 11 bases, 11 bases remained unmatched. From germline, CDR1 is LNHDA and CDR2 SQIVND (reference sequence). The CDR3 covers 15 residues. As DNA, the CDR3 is TGTGCCAGTAGGCCCGGGACAGGGGGCCATGATCAGCAGTTCTTC. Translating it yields CASRPGTGGHDQQFF.

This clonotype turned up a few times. The CDR3 bases are TGTGCCAGCAGGCCCAGGGCCTACGAGCAGTACTTC. As protein: CASRPRAYEQYF. The rearrangement uses TRBV2 and TRBJ2-7, with a weak D call TRBD1 (5 bases). Trimming stripped 6 bases from V and 2 bases from J, with 8 bases between. Germline V lookup: CDR1 SNHLY, CDR2 FYNNEI. The CDR3 has 12 residues.

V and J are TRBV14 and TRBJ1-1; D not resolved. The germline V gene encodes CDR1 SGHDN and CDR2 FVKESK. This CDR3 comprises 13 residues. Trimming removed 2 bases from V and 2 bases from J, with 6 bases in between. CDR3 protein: CASSQFHNTEAFF. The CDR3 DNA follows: TGTGCCAGCAGCCAATTTCATAACACTGAAGCTTTCTTT.

The CDR3 nucleotides read TGTGCCAGTGCCGGGACAGAAAATTCACCCCTCCACTTT. It encodes CASAGTENSPLHF. This chain connects TRBV19 to TRBJ1-6; 7 bases are shared with TRBD1. The germline gives CDR1 LNHDA, CDR2 SQIVND (reference sequence). The CDR3 covers 13 residues. V trimming: 8 bases; J trimming: 7 bases; junction bases outside the gene matches: 5. Full variable domain (rest looked up from reference TRBV19 and TRBJ1-6): DGGITQSPKYLFRKEGQNVTLSCEQNLNHDAMYWYRQDPGQGLRLIYYSQIVNDFQKGDIAEGYSVSREKKESFPLTVTSAQKNPTAFYLCASAGTENSPLHFGNGTRLTVT.

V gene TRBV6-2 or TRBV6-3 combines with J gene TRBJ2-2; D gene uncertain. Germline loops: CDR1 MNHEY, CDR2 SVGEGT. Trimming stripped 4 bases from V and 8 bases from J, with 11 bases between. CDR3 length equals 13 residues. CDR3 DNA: TGTGCCAGCAGTTCCCCTCTTTGGGGGGAGCTGTTTTTT. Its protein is CASSSPLWGELFF.

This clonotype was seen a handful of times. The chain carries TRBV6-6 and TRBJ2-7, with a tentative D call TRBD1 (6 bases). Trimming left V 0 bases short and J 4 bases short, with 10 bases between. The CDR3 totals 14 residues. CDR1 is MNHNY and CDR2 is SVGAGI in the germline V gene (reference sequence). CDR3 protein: CASSYSAGEYEQYF. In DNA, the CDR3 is TGTGCCAGCAGTTACTCCGCAGGGGAGTACGAGCAGTACTTC.

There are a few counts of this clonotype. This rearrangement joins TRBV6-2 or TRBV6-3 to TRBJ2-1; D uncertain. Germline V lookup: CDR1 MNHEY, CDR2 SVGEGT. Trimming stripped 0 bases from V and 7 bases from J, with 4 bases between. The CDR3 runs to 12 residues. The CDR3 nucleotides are TGTGCCAGCAGTTACTCCCGTAATGAGCAGTTCTTC. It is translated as CASSYSRNEQFF.

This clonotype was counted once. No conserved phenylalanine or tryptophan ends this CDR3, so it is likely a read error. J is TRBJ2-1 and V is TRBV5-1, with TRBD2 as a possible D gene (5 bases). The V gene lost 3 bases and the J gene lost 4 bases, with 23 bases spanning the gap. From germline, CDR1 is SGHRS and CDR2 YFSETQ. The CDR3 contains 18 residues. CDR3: CASSSPRERQAQYNEQFS. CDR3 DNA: TGCGCCAGCAGCTCCCCCCGTGAGCGGCAAGCCCAGTACAATGAGCAGTTCTCC.

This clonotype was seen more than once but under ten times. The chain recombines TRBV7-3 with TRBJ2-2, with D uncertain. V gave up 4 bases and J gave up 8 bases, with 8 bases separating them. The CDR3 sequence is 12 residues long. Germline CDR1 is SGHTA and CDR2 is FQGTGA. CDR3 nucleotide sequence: TGTGCCAGCAGCTCTATGGGGGGGGAGCTGTTTTTT. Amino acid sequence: CASSSMGGELFF.

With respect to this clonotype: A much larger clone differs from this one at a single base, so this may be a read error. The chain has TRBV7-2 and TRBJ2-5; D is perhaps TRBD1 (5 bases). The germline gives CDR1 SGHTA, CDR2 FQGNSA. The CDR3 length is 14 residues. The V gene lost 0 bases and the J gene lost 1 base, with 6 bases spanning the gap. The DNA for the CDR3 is TGTGCCAGCAGCTTAGCGGACACCCAAGAGACCCAGTACTTC. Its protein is CASSLADTQETQYF.

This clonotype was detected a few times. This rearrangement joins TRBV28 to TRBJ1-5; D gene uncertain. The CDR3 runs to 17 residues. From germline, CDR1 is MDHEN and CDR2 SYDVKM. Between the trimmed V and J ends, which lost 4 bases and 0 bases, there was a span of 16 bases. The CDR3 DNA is TGTGCCAGCAGTTCCACCCCAACGTTGGGTAGCAATCAGCCCCAGCATTTT. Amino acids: CASSSTPTLGSNQPQHF.